This TCR beta chain is drawn from a study of patients and donors after allogeneic stem cell transplantation. Via MiXCR, TCRdb re-called the RT-PCR reads, giving one row per CDR3 protein. The sample has about 87,000 distinct CDR3 sequences; 4.5% to 5% are singletons. V shed 4 bases and J 5 bases; nucleotides not matched to a gene: 7. Germline values: CDR1 SGDLS, CDR2 YYNGEE. The CDR3 covers 16 residues. At least ten counts were recorded for this clonotype. The specimen sequenced was blood, either unsorted or a sorted T cell fraction (not recorded which). The origin of this receptor is a human donor who was either an allogeneic HSCT recipient or a stem cell or donor lymphocyte infusion donor (not recorded which). It is not recorded whose cells these are; they may come from a transplant donor. The chain joins TRBV9 to TRBJ1-6; 9 bases align to TRBD1. Here the CDR3 DNA reads TGTGCCAGCAGCACACTGACAGGGGGGCATAATTCACCCCTCCACTTT. Translation: CASSTLTGGHNSPLHF.